A single sample gave rise to the 31 T cell receptor beta chains below, sequenced in a study of cytomegalovirus exposure and HLA in healthy donors. The study ran its PCR with 60 Vbeta and 13 Jbeta primers. Libraries were prepared by immunoSEQ multiplex PCR; TCRdb keeps only in-frame clonotypes and omits some of them. The data hold more than 95,000 clones, with roughly three quarters observed a single time. The sample was PBMCs. Every receptor here comes from a young man in good health and CMV-seronegative.

The V gene is TRBV5-1, the J gene TRBJ1-1, with 9 nucleotides matching TRBD1. The J segment lost 3 bases and the V segment lost 3 bases, leaving 9 bases of the junction unmatched. The CDR3 consists of 16 residues. The germline V gene has CDR1 SGHRS and CDR2 YFSETQ. CDR3 in DNA: TGCGCCAGCAGCTACCTACAGGGGGCAGGTGACACTGAAGCTTTCTTT. This translates into CASSYLQGAGDTEAFF. The whole variable domain, remainder taken from reference TRBV5-1 and TRBJ1-1, is KAGVTQTPRYLIKTRGQQVTLSCSPISGHRSVSWYQQTPGQGLQFLFEYFSETQRNKGNFPGRFSGRQFSNSRSEMNVSTLELGDSALYLCASSYLQGAGDTEAFFGQGTRLTVV.

About this clone: One junction end does not reproduce the germline sequence, and a read error may be involved. The rearrangement uses TRBV6-1 and TRBJ2-2, with 7 bases lining up with TRBD2. The CDR3 spans 13 residues. Germline lookup yields CDR1 MNHNS and CDR2 SASEGT. The CDR3 reads CASIKLGGGGLFF. CDR3 coding DNA: TGTGCCAGCATAAAGCTGGGTGGCGGGGGGCTGTTTTTT.

The chain employs TRBV7-2 and TRBJ1-2, with D hard to call. Trimming left V 1 base short and J 6 bases short, with 9 bases between. The length of the CDR3 is 13 residues. Germline values: CDR1 SGHTA, CDR2 FQGNSA. CDR3 loop: CASSLVTENGYTF. As DNA, the CDR3 is TGTGCCAGCAGCTTAGTAACAGAAAATGGCTACACCTTC.

The rearrangement joins TRBV6-5 to TRBJ2-7, with D unresolved. CDR1 MNHEY and CDR2 SVGAGI come from the germline V gene. There are 14 residues in the CDR3. Trimming removed 10 bases at V and 4 bases at J, with 20 bases between. In DNA form, the CDR3 reads TGTGCCACCAACCCTGGCGGAGCCCGGTACGAGCAGTACTTC. The encoded protein is CATNPGGARYEQYF.

The chain employs TRBV9 and TRBJ2-5; 10 bases match TRBD2. CDR3 size: 14 residues. With V trimmed by 6 bases and J by 4 bases, 6 bases remained unmatched. Germline assignment: CDR1 SGDLS and CDR2 YYNGEE. The chain's CDR3 is CASNLAGAGETQYF. The DNA for the CDR3 is TGTGCCAGCAACCTAGCGGGAGCTGGAGAGACCCAGTACTTC.

The table lists this clone with a few counts. This rearrangement joins TRBV19 to TRBJ2-1, with TRBD2 matching 8 bases. The CDR3 has 13 amino acids. The V and J ends lost 5 bases and 9 bases, in that order; junction bases with no gene match: 6. CDR1 and CDR2 from the germline V gene are LNHDA and SQIVND (reference sequence). The CDR3 nucleotides read TGTGCCAGTAGTCGGGAGGGGGGGAGTGAGCAGTTCTTC. Amino acid sequence: CASSREGGSEQFF.

V and J are TRBV18 and TRBJ1-3; D not certain. Germline values: CDR1 KGHSH, CDR2 LQKENI. V was cut by 0 bases and J by 4 bases, with 7 bases left in between. The length of the CDR3 is 14 residues. The CDR3 region has the DNA TGTGCCAGCTCACCACCGATCGCGGGAAACACCATATATTTT. Its translation: CASSPPIAGNTIYF.

The chain combines TRBV21-1 with TRBJ2-7; the table calls TRBD1, which could not be checked here. TRBV21-1 is deemed a pseudogene. The CDR3 runs 14 residues. Written as DNA, the CDR3 is TGTGCCAGCAGCAGGGGGACAGCCGCCTACGAGCAGTACTTC. Protein product: CASSRGTAAYEQYF.

CDR3 protein: CASSQGLAGGSREQFF. CDR3 sequence (DNA): TGCGCCAGCAGCCAAGGACTAGCGGGAGGTTCACGTGAGCAGTTCTTC. The V and J genes are TRBV4-3 and TRBJ2-1; 13 nucleotides align to TRBD2. V lost 1 base to trimming and J lost 9 bases; unmatched junction nucleotides: 6. Germline V gives CDR1 LGHNA, CDR2 YSLEER. This CDR3 is 16 amino acids long.

This chain joins TRBV10-3 and TRBJ1-5; D is possibly TRBD1 (5 bases). In germline, CDR1 is ENHRY, CDR2 SYGVKD. This CDR3 is 13 amino acids long. The ends were cut back, 8 bases at V and 4 bases at J, with 12 bases in the middle. The CDR3 nucleotides are TGTGCCATCCGGACGGAGGGGAATCAGCCCCAGCATTTT. Translating gives CAIRTEGNQPQHF.

This chain joins TRBV18 and TRBJ1-1; possible D gene TRBD1, 5 bases. CDR3 length equals 13 residues. Germline CDR1 is KGHSH and CDR2 is LQKENI. Trimming took 6 bases from V and 6 from J, leaving 14 bases between them. CDR3 region: CASSPGLNAEAFF. In DNA, the CDR3 is TGTGCCAGCTCCCCGGGACTCAACGCTGAAGCTTTCTTT.

The chain combines TRBV9 with TRBJ2-1; weak D call: TRBD2 (6 bases). There are 15 residues in the CDR3. Deletions cut 4 bases from V and 5 bases from J, with 16 bases between. CDR1 and CDR2 from the germline V gene are SGDLS and YYNGEE. The CDR3 spells CASSNRDFGDNEQFF. As DNA, the CDR3 is TGTGCCAGCAGCAACCGGGACTTCGGGGACAATGAGCAGTTCTTC.

The genes are TRBV7-3 and TRBJ2-3; 10 bases are shared with TRBD1. The CDR3 spans 17 residues. CDR1 and CDR2 (germline): SGHTA, FQGTGA. With 0 bases clipped from V and 5 bases from J, the junction kept 8 bases outside the gene matches. CDR3 amino acids: CASSLTPGTGARDTQYF. In nucleotides, the CDR3 is TGTGCCAGCAGCTTAACCCCCGGGACAGGGGCGAGAGATACGCAGTATTTT.

V usage is TRBV7-2 and J usage is TRBJ2-1, with TRBD2 identical over 8 bases. The CDR3 is 17 residues long. After removal of 1 base from V and 9 bases from J, the junction contained 14 bases not matched to a gene. Germline values: CDR1 SGHTA, CDR2 FQGNSA. The CDR3 coding sequence is TGTGCCAGCAGCTTAGGTTGGGCGGGAGGCGGGGGTCCTGAGCAGTTCTTC. It is translated as CASSLGWAGGGGPEQFF. The variable domain in full, completed from reference TRBV7-2 and TRBJ2-1, reads GAGVSQSPSNKVTEKGKDVELRCDPISGHTALYWYRQSLGQGLEFLIYFQGNSAPDKSGLPSDRFSAERTGGSVSTLTIQRTQQEDSAVYLCASSLGWAGGGGPEQFFGPGTRLTVL.

CDR3 bases: TGCGCCAGCAGCCGAGCCGGGACAGGGGGCGATCAGCTCGGCTACACCTTC. Protein: CASSRAGTGGDQLGYTF. This rearrangement joins TRBV4-3 to TRBJ1-2, with 12 bases aligning to TRBD1. V gave up 4 bases and J gave up 8 bases; unmatched junction bases: 14. This CDR3 has 17 residues. CDR1 is LGHNA and CDR2 is YSLEER in the germline V gene.

V is TRBV28 and J is TRBJ2-1, with 7 positions matching TRBD2. This CDR3 has 16 amino acids. The V gene's germline CDR1 is MDHEN and CDR2 SYDVKM. V lost 1 base and J lost 9; bases outside the gene matches: 12. The CDR3 DNA is TGTGCCAGCAGTTTATTGGGGGGGAGACGGTTAGGTGAGCAGTTCTTC. It specifies CASSLLGGRRLGEQFF.

This clone was picked up a small number of times. V usage is TRBV5-1 and J usage is TRBJ1-6; TRBD1 aligns across 9 bases. This CDR3 comprises 19 residues. Looked up from germline, CDR1 is SGHRS and CDR2 is YFSETQ. V lost 1 base, J lost 0 bases, and 8 bases stayed unmatched. CDR3 amino acids: CASSLKGQGISSYNSPLHF. CDR3 coding DNA: TGCGCCAGCAGCTTGAAGGGACAGGGAATCAGCTCCTATAATTCACCCCTCCACTTT.

The chain joins TRBV28 to TRBJ1-4, with no clear D. The germline V and J ends were trimmed by 7 bases and 4 bases, with 7 bases remaining between them. Per germline, CDR1 MDHEN and CDR2 SYDVKM. CDR3 length equals 12 residues. CDR3 nucleotide sequence: TGTGCCAGCAATCGGGGTAATGAAAAACTGTTTTTT. It yields the protein CASNRGNEKLFF.

V usage is TRBV13 and J usage is TRBJ2-5, with 9 bases fitting TRBD1. The V gene end was trimmed by 4 bases and the J gene end by 5 bases; junction bases not matched to a gene: 2. In germline, CDR1 is PRHDT, CDR2 FYEKMQ (reference sequence). The CDR3 totals 13 residues. CDR3 sequence (DNA): TGTGCCAGCAGCTGGACAGGGGAGGAGACCCAGTACTTC. It encodes CASSWTGEETQYF.

This clone has just a few counts. CDR3 bases: TGTGCCAGCAGCTCGCTCCCGACAGCACCCTACAATGAGCAGTTCTTC. Its translation: CASSSLPTAPYNEQFF. V usage is TRBV7-2 and J usage is TRBJ2-1; possible D gene TRBD1, 5 bases. CDR1 and CDR2 (germline): SGHTA, FQGNSA. Trimming took off 4 bases at V and 2 bases at J, with 15 bases between the two ends. The CDR3 has 16 residues.

The chain joins TRBV7-2 to TRBJ1-2; 8 bases match TRBD1. The germline CDR1 and CDR2 sequences are SGHTA and FQGNSA. The length of the CDR3 is 13 residues. Unmatched junction bases numbered 3, after V lost 6 bases and J lost 3 bases. CDR3 bases: TGTGCCAGCAGTCAGACAGGGGACTATGGCTACACCTTC. This codes for CASSQTGDYGYTF.

CDR3 sequence: CASSARTGRFGYGYTF. CDR3 DNA: TGTGCCAGCAGCGCCAGGACAGGGAGGTTCGGGTATGGCTACACCTTC. J is TRBJ1-2 and V is TRBV7-2, with 8 nucleotides matching TRBD1. This CDR3 region has 16 residues. Per the germline V gene, CDR1 is SGHTA and CDR2 is FQGNSA. J lost 5 bases, V lost 5 bases, and 13 bases had no gene match.

This rearrangement joins TRBV18 to TRBJ2-2; the match to TRBD2 covers 11 bases. Germline V lookup: CDR1 KGHSH, CDR2 LQKENI. The CDR3 length is 16 residues. V was pared by 2 bases and J by 4 bases, with 3 bases of the junction left unmatched. The CDR3 protein is CASSPFLAGGTGELFF. The CDR3 DNA is TGTGCCAGCTCACCATTCCTAGCGGGAGGCACCGGGGAGCTGTTTTTT.

The chain links TRBV7-6 to TRBJ1-3, with 8 bases fitting TRBD1. This CDR3 has 14 residues. The germline CDR1 and CDR2 sequences are SGHVS and FNYEAQ. The junction had 2 bases not matched to a gene; V was cut back by 5 bases and J by 2 bases. The CDR3 nucleotides read TGTGCCAGCAGCCAACAGGGGGCTGGAAACACCATATATTTT. Translated: CASSQQGAGNTIYF.

With respect to this clone: Sequence at one end of the junction differs from germline and may be a read error. This rearrangement joins TRBV7-7 to TRBJ2-3, with D maybe TRBD2 (6 bases). Germline-derived CDR1 and CDR2 are SSHAT and FNYEAQ (reference sequence). The CDR3 has 14 amino acids. The CDR3 bases are TGTGCTAGCAGCTTCACGGGGGGCACAGATACGCAGTATTTT. This gives the protein CASSFTGGTDTQYF.

The genes are TRBV5-4 and TRBJ2-1; 9 bases fit TRBD2. The CDR3 totals 19 residues. The V segment lost 0 bases and the J segment 2 bases; nucleotides outside the gene matches: 12. Germline CDR1 reads SGHNT; CDR2 reads YYREEE (reference sequence). The CDR3 region is CASSLAGLAPIRPYNEQFF. The CDR3 DNA reads TGTGCCAGCAGCTTGGCAGGACTAGCGCCCATTCGCCCCTACAATGAGCAGTTCTTC.

The chain uses TRBV7-8 and TRBJ2-1; 14 bases agree with TRBD2. The CDR3 sequence is 15 residues long. Germline loops: CDR1 SGHVS, CDR2 FQNEAQ. J gave up 5 bases and V 8 bases, and 5 bases lay outside the gene matches. The DNA for the CDR3 is TGTGCCAGCCGCGGACTAGCGGGAGGTAACAATGAGCAGTTCTTC. Protein product: CASRGLAGGNNEQFF.

The rearrangement joins TRBV5-6 to TRBJ2-7; the D gene is possibly TRBD1 (6 bases). Trimming left V 2 bases short and J 6 bases short, with 6 bases between. Germline V gene data show CDR1 as SGHDT and CDR2 as YYEEEE. This CDR3 is built from 11 residues. The CDR3 nucleotides are TGTGCCAGCAGCTTCAGGGGCGAGCAGTACTTC. The encoded protein is CASSFRGEQYF.

J is TRBJ2-7 and V is TRBV7-8, with D possibly being TRBD2 (6 bases). The CDR3 is 15 residues long. V lost 1 base and J 2 bases, leaving 12 bases between the germline ends. In germline, CDR1 is SGHVS, CDR2 FQNEAQ. CDR3 DNA sequence: TGTGCCAGCAGCTTAGGGCGCGGGGTAACCTACGAGCAGTACTTC. Its translation is CASSLGRGVTYEQYF.

This sequence joins TRBV15 and TRBJ2-2; D unresolved. The V gene lost 0 bases and the J gene lost 2 bases, with 7 bases spanning the gap. Per germline, CDR1 LNHNV and CDR2 YYDKDF (reference sequence). The CDR3 runs to 15 residues. CDR3 in amino acids: CATSREAENTGELFF. DNA for the CDR3: TGTGCCACCAGCAGAGAGGCGGAAAACACCGGGGAGCTGTTTTTT.

The rearrangement joins TRBV6-1 to TRBJ2-3; 9 bases match TRBD2. Germline values: CDR1 MNHNS, CDR2 SASEGT. V was clipped by 5 bases and J by 0 bases; unmatched bases: 3. CDR3 length equals 15 residues. This CDR3 is CASSRTSESTDTQYF. The CDR3 DNA follows: TGTGCCAGCAGTCGGACTAGCGAGAGCACAGATACGCAGTATTTT.